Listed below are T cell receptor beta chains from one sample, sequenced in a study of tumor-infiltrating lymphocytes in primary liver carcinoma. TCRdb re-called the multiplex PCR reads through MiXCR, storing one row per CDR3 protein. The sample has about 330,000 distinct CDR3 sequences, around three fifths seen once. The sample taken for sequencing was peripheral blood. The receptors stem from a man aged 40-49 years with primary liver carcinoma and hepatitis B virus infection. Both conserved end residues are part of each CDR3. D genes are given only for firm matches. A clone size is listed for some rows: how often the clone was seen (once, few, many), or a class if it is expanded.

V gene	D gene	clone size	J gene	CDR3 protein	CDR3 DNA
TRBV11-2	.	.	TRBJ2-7	CASSYGLYYEQCF	TGTGCTAGCAGCTATGGACTTTACTACGAGCAGTGCTTC
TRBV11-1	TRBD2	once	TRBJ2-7	CASSSSGLAGGNEQYF	TGTGCCAGCAGCTCTTCTGGACTAGCGGGAGGCAACGAGCAGTACTTC
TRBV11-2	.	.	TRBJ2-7	CANTEGFSYEQYF	TGTGCCAACACGGAGGGGTTCTCCTACGAGCAGTACTTC
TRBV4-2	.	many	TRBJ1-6	CASSQDWTSYNSPLHF	TGTGCCAGCAGCCAAGACTGGACCTCCTATAATTCACCCCTCCACTTT
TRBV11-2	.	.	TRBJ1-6	CASSLVRQLNSPLHF	TGTGCCAGCAGCTTAGTGAGACAGCTTAATTCACCCCTCCACTTT
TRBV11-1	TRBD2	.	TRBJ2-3	CASSPGRSGRSSQYF	TGTGCCAGCAGCCCCGGTCGAAGCGGGAGGTCGAGTCAGTATTTT
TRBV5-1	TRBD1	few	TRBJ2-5	CASSDTGEIETQYF	TGCGCCAGCAGCGATACAGGGGAAATTGAGACCCAGTACTTC
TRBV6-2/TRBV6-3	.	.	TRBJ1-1	CANNRRLTGFTEAFF	TGTGCCAACAACCGACGACTAACAGGGTTCACTGAAGCTTTCTTT
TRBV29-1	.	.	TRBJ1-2	CSVGAPTGSQVAYYGYTF	TGCAGCGTTGGGGCACCAACAGGAAGTCAAGTGGCTTACTATGGCTACACCTTC
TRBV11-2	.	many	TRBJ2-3	CASSLAGADTQYF	TGTGCCAGCAGCTTAGCAGGGGCAGATACGCAGTATTTT
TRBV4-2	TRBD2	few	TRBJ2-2	CASNQGLAVNTGELFF	TGTGCCAGTAACCAAGGACTAGCGGTGAACACCGGGGAGCTGTTTTTT
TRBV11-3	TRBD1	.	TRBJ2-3	CASSTGDYSTDTQYF	TGTGCCAGCAGCACAGGGGATTATAGCACAGATACGCAGTATTTT
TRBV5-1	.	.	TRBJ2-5	CASSPGYRAETQYF	TGCGCCAGCAGCCCGGGATACAGGGCCGAGACCCAGTACTTC
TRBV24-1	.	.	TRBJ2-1	CATSEGRDIDPRVAAYNEQFF	TGTGCCACCAGTGAAGGGAGGGACATAGATCCAAGAGTAGCGGCATACAATGAGCAGTTCTTC
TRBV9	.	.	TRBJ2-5	CASSDGESQETQYF	TGTGCCAGCAGCGACGGGGAGAGCCAGGAGACCCAGTACTTC
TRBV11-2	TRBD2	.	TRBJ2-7	CASSLHPLTSGTSYEQYF	TGTGCCAGCAGCTTACACCCCCTGACTAGCGGGACCTCCTACGAGCAATACTTC
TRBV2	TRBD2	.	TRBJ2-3	CASRGLAGVKDTQYF	TGTGCCAGCAGGGGACTAGCGGGAGTAAAAGATACGCAGTATTTT
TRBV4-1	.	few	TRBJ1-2	CASIQDPGLYYGYTF	TGCGCCAGCATCCAAGACCCGGGGCTTTACTATGGCTACACCTTC
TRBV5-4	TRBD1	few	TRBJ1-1	CASSRGSQGVTEAFF	TGTGCCAGCAGCCGTGGGAGTCAGGGGGTCACTGAAGCTTTCTTT
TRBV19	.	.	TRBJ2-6	CASSETGFGANVLTF	TGTGCCAGTAGTGAAACAGGCTTCGGGGCCAACGTCCTGACTTTC
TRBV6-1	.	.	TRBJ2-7	CASTSWETYEQYF	TGTGCCAGCACGTCGTGGGAGACCTACGAGCAGTACTTC
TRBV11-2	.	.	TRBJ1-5	CVSSLPGVGQPQHF	TGTGTCAGCAGCTTACCCGGGGTAGGTCAGCCCCAGCATTTT
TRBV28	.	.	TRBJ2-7	CTSSKRRGNLDF	TGTACCAGCAGTAAGCGGAGAGGGAATTTGGACTTC
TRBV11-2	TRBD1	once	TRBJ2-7	CASSFIGTGIYERYF	TGTGCCAGCAGCTTCATCGGGACAGGAATCTACGAGCGGTACTTC